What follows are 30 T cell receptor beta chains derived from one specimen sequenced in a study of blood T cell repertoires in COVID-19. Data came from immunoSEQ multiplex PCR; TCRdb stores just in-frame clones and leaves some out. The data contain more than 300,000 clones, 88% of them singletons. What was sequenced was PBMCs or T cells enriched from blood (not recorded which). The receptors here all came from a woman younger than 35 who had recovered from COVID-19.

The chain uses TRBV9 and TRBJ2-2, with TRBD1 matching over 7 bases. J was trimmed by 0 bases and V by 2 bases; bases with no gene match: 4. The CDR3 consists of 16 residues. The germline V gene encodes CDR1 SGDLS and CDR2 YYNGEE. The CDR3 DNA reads TGTGCCAGCAGCGTCTGGACAGGTCCGAACACCGGGGAGCTGTTTTTT. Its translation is CASSVWTGPNTGELFF.

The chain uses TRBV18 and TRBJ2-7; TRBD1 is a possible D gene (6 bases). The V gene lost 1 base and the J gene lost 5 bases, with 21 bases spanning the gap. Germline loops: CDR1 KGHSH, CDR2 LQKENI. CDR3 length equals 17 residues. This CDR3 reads CASSPRGLLSRRDEQYF. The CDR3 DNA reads TGTGCCAGCTCACCACGGGGGCTCCTAAGTAGGAGAGACGAGCAGTACTTC.

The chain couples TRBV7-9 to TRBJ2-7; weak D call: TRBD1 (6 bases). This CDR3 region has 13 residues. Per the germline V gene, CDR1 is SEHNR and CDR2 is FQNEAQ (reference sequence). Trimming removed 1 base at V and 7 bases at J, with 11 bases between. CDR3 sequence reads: CASSLDLRGEQYF. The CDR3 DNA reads TGTGCCAGCAGCTTAGATTTGAGGGGGGAGCAGTACTTC.

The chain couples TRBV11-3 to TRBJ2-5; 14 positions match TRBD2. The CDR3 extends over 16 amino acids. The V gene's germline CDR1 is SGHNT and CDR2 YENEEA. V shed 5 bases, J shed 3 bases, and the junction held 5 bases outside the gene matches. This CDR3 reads CASSIGTSGGEETQYF. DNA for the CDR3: TGTGCCAGCAGCATTGGGACTAGCGGGGGAGAAGAGACCCAGTACTTC.

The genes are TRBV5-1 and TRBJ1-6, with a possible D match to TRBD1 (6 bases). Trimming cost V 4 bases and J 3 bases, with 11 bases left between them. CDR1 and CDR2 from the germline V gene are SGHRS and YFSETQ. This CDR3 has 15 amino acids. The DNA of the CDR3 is TGCGCCAGCAGCCCAAAGACAGGCTATAATTCACCCCTCCACTTT. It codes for CASSPKTGYNSPLHF.

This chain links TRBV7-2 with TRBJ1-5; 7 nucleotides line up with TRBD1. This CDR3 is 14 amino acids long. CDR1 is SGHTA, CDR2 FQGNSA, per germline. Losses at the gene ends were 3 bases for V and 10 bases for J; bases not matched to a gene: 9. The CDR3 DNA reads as TGTGCCAGCAGCTTGACGACAGGGTTTTCCCCCCAGCATTTT. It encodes CASSLTTGFSPQHF.

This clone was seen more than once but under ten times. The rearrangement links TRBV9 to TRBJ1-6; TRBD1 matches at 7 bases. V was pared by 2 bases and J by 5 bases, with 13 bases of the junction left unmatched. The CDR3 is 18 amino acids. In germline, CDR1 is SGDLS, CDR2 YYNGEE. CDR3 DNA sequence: TGTGCCAGCAGCGTCGGCGCGCAAGCAGGGGGTAATAATTCACCCCTCCACTTT. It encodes CASSVGAQAGGNNSPLHF.

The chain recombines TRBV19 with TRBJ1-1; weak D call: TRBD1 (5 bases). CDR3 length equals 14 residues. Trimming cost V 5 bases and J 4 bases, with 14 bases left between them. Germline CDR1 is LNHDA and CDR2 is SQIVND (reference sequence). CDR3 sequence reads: CASSPRQLSTEAFF. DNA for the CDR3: TGTGCCAGTAGTCCGCGACAGTTAAGCACTGAAGCTTTCTTT.

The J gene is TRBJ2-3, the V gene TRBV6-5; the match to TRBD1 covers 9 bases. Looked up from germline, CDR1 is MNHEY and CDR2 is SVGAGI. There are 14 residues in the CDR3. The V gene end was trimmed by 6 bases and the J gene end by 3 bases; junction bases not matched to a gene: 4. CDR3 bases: TGTGCCAGCAGAAGACAGGGGGGGACAGATACGCAGTATTTT. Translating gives CASRRQGGTDTQYF.

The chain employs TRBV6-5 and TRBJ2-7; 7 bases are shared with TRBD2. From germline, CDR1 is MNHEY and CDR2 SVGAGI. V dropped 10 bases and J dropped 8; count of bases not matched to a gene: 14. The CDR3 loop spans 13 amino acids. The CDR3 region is CANRQNAGTKQYF. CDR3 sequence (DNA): TGTGCCAACAGACAAAACGCAGGGACTAAGCAGTACTTC.

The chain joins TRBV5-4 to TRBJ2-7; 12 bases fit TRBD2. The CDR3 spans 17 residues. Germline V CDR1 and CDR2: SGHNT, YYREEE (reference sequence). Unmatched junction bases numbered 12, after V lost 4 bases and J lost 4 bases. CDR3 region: CASSMTSGGVVIYEQYF. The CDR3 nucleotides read TGTGCCAGCAGCATGACTAGCGGGGGTGTTGTGATATACGAGCAGTACTTC.

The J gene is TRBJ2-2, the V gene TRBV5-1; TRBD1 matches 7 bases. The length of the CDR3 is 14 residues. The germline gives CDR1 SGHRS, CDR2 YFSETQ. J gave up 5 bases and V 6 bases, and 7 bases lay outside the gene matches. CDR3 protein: CASMTGQGTGELFF. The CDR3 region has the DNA TGCGCCAGCATGACAGGGCAAGGAACCGGGGAGCTGTTTTTT.

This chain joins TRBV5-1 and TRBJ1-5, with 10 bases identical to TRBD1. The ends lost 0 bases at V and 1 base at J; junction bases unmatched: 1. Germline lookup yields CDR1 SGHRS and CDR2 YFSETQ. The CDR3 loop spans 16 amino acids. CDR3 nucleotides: TGCGCCAGCAGCTTGGGGACAGGGGGGAGCAATCAGCCCCAGCATTTT. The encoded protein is CASSLGTGGSNQPQHF.

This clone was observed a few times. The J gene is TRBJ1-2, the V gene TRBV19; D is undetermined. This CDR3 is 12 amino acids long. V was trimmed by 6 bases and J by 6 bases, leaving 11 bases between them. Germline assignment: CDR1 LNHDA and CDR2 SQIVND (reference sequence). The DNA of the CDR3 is TGTGCCAGTAGCTTCTGGGCAGATGGCTACACCTTC. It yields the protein CASSFWADGYTF. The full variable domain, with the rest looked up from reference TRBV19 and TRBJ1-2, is DGGITQSPKYLFRKEGQNVTLSCEQNLNHDAMYWYRQDPGQGLRLIYYSQIVNDFQKGDIAEGYSVSREKKESFPLTVTSAQKNPTAFYLCASSFWADGYTFGSGTRLTVV.

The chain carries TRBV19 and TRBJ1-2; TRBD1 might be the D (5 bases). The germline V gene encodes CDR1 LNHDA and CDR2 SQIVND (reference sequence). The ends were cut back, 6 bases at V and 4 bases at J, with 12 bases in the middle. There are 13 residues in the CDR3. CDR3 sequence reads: CASRERGSYGYTF. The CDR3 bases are TGTGCCAGTAGGGAAAGGGGTTCCTATGGCTACACCTTC.

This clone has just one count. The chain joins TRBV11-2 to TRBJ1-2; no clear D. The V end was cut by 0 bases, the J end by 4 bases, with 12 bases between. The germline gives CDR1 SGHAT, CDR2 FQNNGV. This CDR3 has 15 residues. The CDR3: CASSLDQLRSYGYTF. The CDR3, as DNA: TGTGCCAGCAGCTTAGATCAATTGAGGAGCTATGGCTACACCTTC.

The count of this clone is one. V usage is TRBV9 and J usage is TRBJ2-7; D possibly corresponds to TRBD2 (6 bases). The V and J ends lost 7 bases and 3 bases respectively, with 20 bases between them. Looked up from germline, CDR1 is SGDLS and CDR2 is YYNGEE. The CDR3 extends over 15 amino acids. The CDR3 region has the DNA TGTGCCAGCCATCTGGGACTTACGGTATTCTACGAGCAGTACTTC. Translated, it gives CASHLGLTVFYEQYF.

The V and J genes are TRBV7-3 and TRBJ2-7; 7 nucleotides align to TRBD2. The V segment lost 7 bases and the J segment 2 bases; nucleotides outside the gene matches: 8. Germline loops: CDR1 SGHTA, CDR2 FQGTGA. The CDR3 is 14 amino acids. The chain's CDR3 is CASTSLAGPYEQYF. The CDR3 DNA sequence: TGTGCCAGCACCTCGTTAGCGGGTCCCTACGAGCAGTACTTC.

The CDR3 region has the DNA TGTGCCACCAGCAGACCAGGGGTCGGGGAGCTGTTTTTT. Translated: CATSRPGVGELFF. The J gene is TRBJ2-2, the V gene TRBV15, with D possibly being TRBD1 (6 bases). The CDR3 runs to 13 residues. V lost 2 bases and J lost 7, with 8 bases in between. The V gene's germline CDR1 is LNHNV and CDR2 YYDKDF (reference sequence).

The CDR3 here is CTSSPENQPQHF. The DNA of the CDR3 is TGCACCAGCAGCCCCGAGAATCAGCCCCAGCATTTT. The J gene is TRBJ1-5, the V gene TRBV1. TRBV1 is flagged as a pseudogene. This CDR3 contains 12 residues.

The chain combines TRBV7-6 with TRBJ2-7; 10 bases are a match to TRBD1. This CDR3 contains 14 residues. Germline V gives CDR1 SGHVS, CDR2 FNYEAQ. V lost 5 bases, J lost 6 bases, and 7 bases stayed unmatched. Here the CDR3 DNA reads TGTGCCAGCAGCCGCGGGGGACAGGGGTTCGAGCAGTACTTC. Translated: CASSRGGQGFEQYF.

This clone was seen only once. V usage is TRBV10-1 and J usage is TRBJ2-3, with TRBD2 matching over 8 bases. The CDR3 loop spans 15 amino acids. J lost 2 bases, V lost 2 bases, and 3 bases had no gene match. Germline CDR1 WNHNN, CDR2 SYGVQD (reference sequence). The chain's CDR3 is CASSETSGVTDTQYF. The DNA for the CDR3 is TGCGCCAGCAGTGAGACTAGCGGAGTCACAGATACGCAGTATTTT.

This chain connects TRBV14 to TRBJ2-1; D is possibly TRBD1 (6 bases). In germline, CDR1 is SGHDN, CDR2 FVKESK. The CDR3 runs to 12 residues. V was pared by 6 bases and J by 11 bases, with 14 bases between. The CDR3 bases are TGTGCCAGCAGTTCAACCGGGGACAAGCAGTTCTTC. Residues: CASSSTGDKQFF. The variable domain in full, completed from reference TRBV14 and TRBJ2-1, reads EAGVTQFPSHSVIEKGQTVTLRCDPISGHDNLYWYRRVMGKEIKFLLHFVKESKQDESGMPNNRFLAERTGGTYSTLKVQPAELEDSGVYFCASSSTGDKQFFGPGTRLTVL.

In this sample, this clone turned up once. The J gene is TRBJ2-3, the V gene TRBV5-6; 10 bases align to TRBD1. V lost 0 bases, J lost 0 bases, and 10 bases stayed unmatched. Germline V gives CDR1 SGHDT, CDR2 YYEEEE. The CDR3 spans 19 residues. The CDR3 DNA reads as TGTGCCAGCAGCTTGGCCGGGGGACAGGGGATACCTAGCACAGATACGCAGTATTTT. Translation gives CASSLAGGQGIPSTDTQYF. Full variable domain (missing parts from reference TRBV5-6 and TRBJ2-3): DAGVTQSPTHLIKTRGQQVTLRCSPKSGHDTVSWYQQALGQGPQFIFQYYEEEERQRGNFPDRFSGHQFPNYSSELNVNALLLGDSALYLCASSLAGGQGIPSTDTQYFGPGTRLTVL.

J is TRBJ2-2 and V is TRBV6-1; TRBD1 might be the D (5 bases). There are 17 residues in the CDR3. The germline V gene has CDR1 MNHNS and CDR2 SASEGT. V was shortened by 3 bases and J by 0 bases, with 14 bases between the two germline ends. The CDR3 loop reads CASSDQTETANTGELFF. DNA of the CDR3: TGTGCCAGCAGTGACCAGACAGAGACCGCGAACACCGGGGAGCTGTTTTTT.

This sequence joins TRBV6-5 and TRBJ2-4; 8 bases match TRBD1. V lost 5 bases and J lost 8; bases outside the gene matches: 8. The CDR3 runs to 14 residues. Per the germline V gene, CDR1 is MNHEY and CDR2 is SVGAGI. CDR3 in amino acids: CASSTRTGSDIQYF. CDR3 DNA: TGTGCCAGCAGTACGAGGACAGGGTCGGACATTCAGTACTTC.

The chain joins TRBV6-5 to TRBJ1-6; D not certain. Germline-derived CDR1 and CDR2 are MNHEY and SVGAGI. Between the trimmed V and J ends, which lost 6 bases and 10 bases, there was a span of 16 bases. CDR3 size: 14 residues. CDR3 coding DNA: TGTGCCAGCAGCCGGACTCTACCCGGCTCACCCCTCCACTTT. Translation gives CASSRTLPGSPLHF.

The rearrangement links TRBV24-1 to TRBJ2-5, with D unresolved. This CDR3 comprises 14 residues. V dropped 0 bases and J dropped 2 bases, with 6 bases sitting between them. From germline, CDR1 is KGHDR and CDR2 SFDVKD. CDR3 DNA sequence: TGTGCCACCAGTGATTTGAACGGGCAAGAGACCCAGTACTTC. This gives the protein CATSDLNGQETQYF.

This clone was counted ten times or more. The CDR3 DNA is TGTGCCAGCAGTAGTGGCCCCTATAATTCACCCCTCCACTTT. This sequence encodes CASSSGPYNSPLHF. The rearrangement links TRBV6-5 to TRBJ1-6; D unclear. Trimming took off 5 bases at V and 2 bases at J, with 7 bases between the two ends. The CDR3 has 14 amino acids. The germline gives CDR1 MNHEY, CDR2 SVGAGI.

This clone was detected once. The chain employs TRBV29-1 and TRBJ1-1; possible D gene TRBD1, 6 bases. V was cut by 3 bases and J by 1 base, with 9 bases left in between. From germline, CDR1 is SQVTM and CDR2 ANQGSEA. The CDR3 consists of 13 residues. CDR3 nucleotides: TGCAGCGTTGAGCAGGGGACGAACACTGAAGCTTTCTTT. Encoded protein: CSVEQGTNTEAFF.